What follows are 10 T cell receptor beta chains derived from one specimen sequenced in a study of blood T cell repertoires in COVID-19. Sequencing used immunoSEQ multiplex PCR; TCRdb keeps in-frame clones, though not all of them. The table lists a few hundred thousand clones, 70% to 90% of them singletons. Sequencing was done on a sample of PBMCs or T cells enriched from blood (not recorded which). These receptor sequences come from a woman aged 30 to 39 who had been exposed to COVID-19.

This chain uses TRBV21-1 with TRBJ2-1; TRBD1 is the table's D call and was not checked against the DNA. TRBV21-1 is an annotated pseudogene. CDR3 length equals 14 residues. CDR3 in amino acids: CASRGQGFYNEQFF. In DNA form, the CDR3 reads TGTGCCAGCAGAGGACAGGGGTTCTACAATGAGCAGTTCTTC.

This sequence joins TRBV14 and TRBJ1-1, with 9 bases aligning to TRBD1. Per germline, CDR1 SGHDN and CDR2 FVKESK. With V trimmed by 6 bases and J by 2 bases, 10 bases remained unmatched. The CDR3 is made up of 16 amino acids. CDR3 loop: CASRLTGGAGNTEAFF. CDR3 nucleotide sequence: TGTGCCAGCAGACTTACAGGGGGCGCAGGAAACACTGAAGCTTTCTTT.

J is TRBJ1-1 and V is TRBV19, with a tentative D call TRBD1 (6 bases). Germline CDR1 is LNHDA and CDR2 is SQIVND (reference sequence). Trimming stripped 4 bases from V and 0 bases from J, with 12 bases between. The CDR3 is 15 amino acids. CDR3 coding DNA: TGTGCCAGTAGTAGAACGGGACAAGTGAACACTGAAGCTTTCTTT. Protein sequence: CASSRTGQVNTEAFF. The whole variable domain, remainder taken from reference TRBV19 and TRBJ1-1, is DGGITQSPKYLFRKEGQNVTLSCEQNLNHDAMYWYRQDPGQGLRLIYYSQIVNDFQKGDIAEGYSVSREKKESFPLTVTSAQKNPTAFYLCASSRTGQVNTEAFFGQGTRLTVV.

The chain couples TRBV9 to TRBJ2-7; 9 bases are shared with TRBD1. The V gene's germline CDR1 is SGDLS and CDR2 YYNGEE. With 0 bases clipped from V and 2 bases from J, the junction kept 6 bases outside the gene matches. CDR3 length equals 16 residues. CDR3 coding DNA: TGTGCCAGCAGCGTAGCCGGGACAGGGAGTCCCTACGAGCAGTACTTC. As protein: CASSVAGTGSPYEQYF.

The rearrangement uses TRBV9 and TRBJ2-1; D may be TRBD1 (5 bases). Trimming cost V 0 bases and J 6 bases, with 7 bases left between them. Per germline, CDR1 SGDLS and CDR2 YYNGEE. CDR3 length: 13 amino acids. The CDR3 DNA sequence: TGTGCCAGCAGCGTAGACCAGGGCAATGAGCAGTTCTTC. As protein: CASSVDQGNEQFF.

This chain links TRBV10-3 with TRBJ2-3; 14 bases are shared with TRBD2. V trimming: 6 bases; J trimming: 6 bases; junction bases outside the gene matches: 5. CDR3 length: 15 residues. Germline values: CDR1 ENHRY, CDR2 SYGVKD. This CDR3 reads CAIRRTSGGMDTQYF. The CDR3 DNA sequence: TGTGCCATCAGGAGGACTAGCGGGGGGATGGATACGCAGTATTTT.

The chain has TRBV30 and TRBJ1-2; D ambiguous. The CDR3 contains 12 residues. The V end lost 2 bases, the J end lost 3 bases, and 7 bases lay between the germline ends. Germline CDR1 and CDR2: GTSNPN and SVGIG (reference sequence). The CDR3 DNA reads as TGTGCCTGGAGTTCGGGGTACTATGGCTACACCTTC. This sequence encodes CAWSSGYYGYTF.

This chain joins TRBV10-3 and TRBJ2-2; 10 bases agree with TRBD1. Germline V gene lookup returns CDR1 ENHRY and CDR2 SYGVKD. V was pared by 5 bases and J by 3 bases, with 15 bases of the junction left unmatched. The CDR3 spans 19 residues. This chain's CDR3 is CAISPRKTGGRVDTGELFF. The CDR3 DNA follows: TGTGCCATCAGTCCAAGGAAGACAGGGGGCCGGGTTGACACCGGGGAGCTGTTTTTT.

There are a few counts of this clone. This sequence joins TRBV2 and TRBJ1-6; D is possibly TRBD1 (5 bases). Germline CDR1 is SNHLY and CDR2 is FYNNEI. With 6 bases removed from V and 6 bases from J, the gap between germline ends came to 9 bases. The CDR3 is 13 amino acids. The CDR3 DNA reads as TGTGCCAGCAGCGGGGACTTTAATTCACCCCTCCACTTT. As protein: CASSGDFNSPLHF.

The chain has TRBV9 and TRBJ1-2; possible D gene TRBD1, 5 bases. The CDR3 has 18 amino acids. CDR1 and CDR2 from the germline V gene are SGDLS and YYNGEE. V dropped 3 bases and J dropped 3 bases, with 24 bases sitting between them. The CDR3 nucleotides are TGTGCCAGCAGCGACCCCTCAGTAGGGCAGGGAGGAGACTATGGCTACACCTTC. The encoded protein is CASSDPSVGQGGDYGYTF.